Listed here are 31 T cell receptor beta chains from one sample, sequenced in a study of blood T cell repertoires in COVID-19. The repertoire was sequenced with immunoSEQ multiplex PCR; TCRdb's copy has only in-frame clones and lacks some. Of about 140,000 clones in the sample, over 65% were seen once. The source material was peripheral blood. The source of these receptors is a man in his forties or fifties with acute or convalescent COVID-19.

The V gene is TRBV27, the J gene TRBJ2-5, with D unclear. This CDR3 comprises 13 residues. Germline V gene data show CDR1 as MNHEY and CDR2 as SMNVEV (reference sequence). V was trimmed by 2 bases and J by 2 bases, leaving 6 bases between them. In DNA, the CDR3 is TGTGCCAGCAGTTTAACGACTCAAGAGACCCAGTACTTC. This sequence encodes CASSLTTQETQYF.

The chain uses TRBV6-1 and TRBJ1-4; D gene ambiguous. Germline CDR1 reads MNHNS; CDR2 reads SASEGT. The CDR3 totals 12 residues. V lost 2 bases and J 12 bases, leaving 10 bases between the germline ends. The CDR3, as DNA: TGTGCCAGCAGTGAACTATATGGGCAACTGTTTTTT. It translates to CASSELYGQLFF.

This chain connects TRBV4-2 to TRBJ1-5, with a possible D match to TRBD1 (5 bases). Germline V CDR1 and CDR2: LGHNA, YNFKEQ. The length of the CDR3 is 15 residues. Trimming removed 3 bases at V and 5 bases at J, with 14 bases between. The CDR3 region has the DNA TGTGCCAGCAGCCAGGAGGGGTTTTGGGATCAGCCCCAGCATTTT. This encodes CASSQEGFWDQPQHF.

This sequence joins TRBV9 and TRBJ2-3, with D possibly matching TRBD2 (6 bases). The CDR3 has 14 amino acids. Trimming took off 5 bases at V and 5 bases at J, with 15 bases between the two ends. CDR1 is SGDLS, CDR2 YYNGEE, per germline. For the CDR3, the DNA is TGTGCCAGCAGGAGGACTAAGCAGGGAGATACGCAGTATTTT. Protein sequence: CASRRTKQGDTQYF.

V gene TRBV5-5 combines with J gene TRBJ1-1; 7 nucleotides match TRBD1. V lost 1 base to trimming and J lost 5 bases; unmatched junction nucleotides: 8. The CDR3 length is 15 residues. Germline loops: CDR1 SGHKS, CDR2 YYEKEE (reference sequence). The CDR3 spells CASSLFAGGQTEAFF. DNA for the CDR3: TGTGCCAGCAGCTTGTTTGCAGGGGGACAGACTGAAGCTTTCTTT.

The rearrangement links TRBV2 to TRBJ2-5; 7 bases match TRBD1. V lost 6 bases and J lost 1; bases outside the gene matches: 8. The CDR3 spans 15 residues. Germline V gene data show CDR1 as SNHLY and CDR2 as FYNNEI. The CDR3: CASRSWAGGQETQYF. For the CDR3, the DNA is TGTGCCAGCAGAAGTTGGGCAGGGGGCCAAGAGACCCAGTACTTC.

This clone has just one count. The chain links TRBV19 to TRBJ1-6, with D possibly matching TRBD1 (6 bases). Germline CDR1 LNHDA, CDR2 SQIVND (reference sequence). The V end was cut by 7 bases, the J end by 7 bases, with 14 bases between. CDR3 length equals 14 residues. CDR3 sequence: CASNLDRLNSPLHF. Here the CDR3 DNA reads TGTGCCAGTAACCTAGACAGGTTAAATTCACCCCTCCACTTT.

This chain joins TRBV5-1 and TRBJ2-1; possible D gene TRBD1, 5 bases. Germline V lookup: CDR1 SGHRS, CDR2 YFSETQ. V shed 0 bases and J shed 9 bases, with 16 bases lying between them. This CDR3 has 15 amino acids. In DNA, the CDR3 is TGCGCCAGCAGCTTGGAACAGGCCCCAACCCTTGAGCAGTTCTTC. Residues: CASSLEQAPTLEQFF.

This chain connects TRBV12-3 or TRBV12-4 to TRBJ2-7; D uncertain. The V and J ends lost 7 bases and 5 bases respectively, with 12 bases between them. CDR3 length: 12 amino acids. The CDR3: CASNFELDEQYV. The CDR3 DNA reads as TGTGCCAGCAATTTCGAACTGGACGAGCAGTACGTC.

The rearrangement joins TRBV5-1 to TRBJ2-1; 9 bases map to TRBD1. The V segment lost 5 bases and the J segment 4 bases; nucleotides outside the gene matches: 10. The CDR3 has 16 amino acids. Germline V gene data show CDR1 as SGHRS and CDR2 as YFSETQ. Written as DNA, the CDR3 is TGCGCCAGCAGACAGGGGGCGGCCGCCCTGTACAATGAGCAGTTCTTC. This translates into CASRQGAAALYNEQFF.

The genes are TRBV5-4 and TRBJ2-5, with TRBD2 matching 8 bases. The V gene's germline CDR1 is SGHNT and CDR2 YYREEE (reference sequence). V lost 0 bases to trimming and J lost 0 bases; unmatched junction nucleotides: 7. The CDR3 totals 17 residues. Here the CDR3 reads CASSLGGGGTHQETQYF. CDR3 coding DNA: TGTGCCAGCAGCTTGGGTGGCGGGGGGACACACCAAGAGACCCAGTACTTC.

The CDR3 nucleotides read TGTGCTAGTGGTTTGGGGACAGGGGGCGTAAATAACTATGGCTACACCTTC. This translates into CASGLGTGGVNNYGYTF. The chain couples TRBV12-5 to TRBJ1-2; 11 bases fit TRBD1. The CDR3 sequence is 17 residues long. Germline CDR1 reads LGHNT; CDR2 reads FRNRAP. Trimming removed 1 base from V and 1 base from J; junction bases left unmatched: 5.

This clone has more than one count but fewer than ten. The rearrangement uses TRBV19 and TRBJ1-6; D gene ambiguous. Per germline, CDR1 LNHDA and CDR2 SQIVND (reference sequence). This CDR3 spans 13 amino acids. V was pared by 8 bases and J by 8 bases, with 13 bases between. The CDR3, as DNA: TGTGCCAGTCAAACCTCAGGTGATTCACCCCTCCACTTT. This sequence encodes CASQTSGDSPLHF.

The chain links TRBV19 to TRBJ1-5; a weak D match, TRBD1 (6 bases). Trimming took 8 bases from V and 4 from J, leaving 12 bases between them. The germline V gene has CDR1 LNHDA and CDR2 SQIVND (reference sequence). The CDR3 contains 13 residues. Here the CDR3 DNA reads TGTGCCAGTGGCGACAGGAATAATCAGCCCCAGCATTTT. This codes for CASGDRNNQPQHF.

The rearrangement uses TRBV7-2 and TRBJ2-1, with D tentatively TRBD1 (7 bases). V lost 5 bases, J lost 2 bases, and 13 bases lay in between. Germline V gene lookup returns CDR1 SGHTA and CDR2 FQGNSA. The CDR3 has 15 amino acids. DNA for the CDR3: TGTGCCAGCAGCCGCCGGAGGGGGCCCTACAATGAGCAGTTCTTC. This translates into CASSRRRGPYNEQFF.

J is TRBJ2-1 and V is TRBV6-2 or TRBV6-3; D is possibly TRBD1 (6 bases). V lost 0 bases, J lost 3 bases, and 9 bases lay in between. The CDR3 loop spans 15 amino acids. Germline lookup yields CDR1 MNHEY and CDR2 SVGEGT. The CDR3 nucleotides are TGTGCCAGCAGTTACTCGACAGGTTTCTACAATGAGCAGTTCTTC. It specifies CASSYSTGFYNEQFF.

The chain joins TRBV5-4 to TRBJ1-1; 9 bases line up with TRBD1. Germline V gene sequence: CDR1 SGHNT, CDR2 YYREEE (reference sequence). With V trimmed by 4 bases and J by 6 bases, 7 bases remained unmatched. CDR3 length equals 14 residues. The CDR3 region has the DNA TGTGCCAGCAGCCCAGGACAGGGGAGGGCTGAAGCTTTCTTT. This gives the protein CASSPGQGRAEAFF.

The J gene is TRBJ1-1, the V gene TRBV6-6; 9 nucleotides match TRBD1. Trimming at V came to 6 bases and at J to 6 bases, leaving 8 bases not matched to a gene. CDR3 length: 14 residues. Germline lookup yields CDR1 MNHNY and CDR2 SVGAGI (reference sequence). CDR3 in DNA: TGTGCCAGCAGCCGGGACAGGGTTTTACCTGAAGCTTTCTTT. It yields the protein CASSRDRVLPEAFF.

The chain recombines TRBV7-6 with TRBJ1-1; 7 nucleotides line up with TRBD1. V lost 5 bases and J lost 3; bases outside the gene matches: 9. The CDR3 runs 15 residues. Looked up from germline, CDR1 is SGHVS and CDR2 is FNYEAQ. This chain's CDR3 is CASSDNMGTDTEAFF. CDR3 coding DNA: TGTGCCAGCAGCGACAACATGGGGACAGACACTGAAGCTTTCTTT.

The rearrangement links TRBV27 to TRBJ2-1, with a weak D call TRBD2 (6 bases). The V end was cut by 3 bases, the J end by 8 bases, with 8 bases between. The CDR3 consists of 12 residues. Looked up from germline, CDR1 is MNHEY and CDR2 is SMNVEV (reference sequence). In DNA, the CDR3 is TGTGCCAGCAGTTTCTCGGGAGATGAGCAGTTCTTC. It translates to CASSFSGDEQFF.

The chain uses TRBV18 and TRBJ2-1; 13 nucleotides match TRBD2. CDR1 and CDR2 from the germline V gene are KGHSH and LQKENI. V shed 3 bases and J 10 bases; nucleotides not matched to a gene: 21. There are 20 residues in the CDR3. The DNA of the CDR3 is TGTGCCAGCTCACCTCGACAGATTTCTTTACTAGCGGGGGGGCCTAGAGAGCAGTTCTTC. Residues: CASSPRQISLLAGGPREQFF.

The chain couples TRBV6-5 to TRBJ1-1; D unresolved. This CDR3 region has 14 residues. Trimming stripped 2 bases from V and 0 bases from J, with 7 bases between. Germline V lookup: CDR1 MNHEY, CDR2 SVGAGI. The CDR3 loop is CASSYGQMNTEAFF. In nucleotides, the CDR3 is TGTGCCAGCAGTTACGGCCAGATGAACACTGAAGCTTTCTTT.

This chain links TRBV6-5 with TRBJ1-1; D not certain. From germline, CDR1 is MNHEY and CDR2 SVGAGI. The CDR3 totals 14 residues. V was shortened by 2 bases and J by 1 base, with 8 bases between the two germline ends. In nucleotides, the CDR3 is TGTGCCAGCAGTTACGGGCAGTGGAACACTGAAGCTTTCTTT. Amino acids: CASSYGQWNTEAFF.

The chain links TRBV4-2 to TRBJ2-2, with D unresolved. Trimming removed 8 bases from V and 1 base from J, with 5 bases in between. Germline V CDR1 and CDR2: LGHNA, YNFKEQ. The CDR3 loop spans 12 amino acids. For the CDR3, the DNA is TGTGCCAGCCAGGTGAACACCGGGGAGCTGTTTTTT. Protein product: CASQVNTGELFF.

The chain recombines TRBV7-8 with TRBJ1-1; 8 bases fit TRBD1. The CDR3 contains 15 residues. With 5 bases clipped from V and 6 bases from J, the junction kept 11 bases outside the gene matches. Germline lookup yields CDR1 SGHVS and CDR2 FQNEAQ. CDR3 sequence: CASSLGRDRSPEAFF. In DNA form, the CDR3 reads TGTGCCAGCAGCCTCGGCCGGGACAGGAGTCCTGAAGCTTTCTTT.

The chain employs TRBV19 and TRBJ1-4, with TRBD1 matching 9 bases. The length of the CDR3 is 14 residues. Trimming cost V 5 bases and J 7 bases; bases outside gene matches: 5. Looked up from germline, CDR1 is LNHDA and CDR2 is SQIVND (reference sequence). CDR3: CASSEGQGTEKLFF. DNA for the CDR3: TGTGCCAGTAGTGAGGGACAGGGTACTGAAAAACTGTTTTTT.

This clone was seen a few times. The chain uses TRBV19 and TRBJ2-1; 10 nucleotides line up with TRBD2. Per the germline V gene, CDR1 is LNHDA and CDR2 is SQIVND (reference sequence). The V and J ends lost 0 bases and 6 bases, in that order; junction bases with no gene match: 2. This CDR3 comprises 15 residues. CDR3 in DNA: TGTGCCAGTAGTATAGAGGGACTAGCGACCAATGAGCAGTTCTTC. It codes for CASSIEGLATNEQFF.

CDR3 in amino acids: CASSHSTGGIGSPLHF. The CDR3 DNA is TGTGCCAGCAGCCACTCGACAGGGGGAATTGGTTCACCCCTCCACTTT. V and J are TRBV3-1 (or the pseudogene TRBV3-2) and TRBJ1-6, with 9 bases fitting TRBD1. Germline V gives CDR1 LGHDT, CDR2 YNNKEL (reference sequence). Losses at the gene ends were 3 bases for V and 9 bases for J; bases not matched to a gene: 9. The CDR3 runs to 16 residues.

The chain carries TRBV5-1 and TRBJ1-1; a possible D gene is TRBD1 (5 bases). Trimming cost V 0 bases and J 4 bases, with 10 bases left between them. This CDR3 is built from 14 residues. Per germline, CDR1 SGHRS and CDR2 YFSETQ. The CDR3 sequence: CASSLGQGSTEAFF. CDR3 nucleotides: TGCGCCAGCAGCTTGGGGCAGGGAAGCACTGAAGCTTTCTTT. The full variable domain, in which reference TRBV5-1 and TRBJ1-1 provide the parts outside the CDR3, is KAGVTQTPRYLIKTRGQQVTLSCSPISGHRSVSWYQQTPGQGLQFLFEYFSETQRNKGNFPGRFSGRQFSNSRSEMNVSTLELGDSALYLCASSLGQGSTEAFFGQGTRLTVV.

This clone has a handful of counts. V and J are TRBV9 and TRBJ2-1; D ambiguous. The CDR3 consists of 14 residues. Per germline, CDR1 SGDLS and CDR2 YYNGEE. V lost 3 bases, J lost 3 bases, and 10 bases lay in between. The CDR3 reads CASSGGVFYNEQFF. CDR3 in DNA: TGTGCCAGCAGCGGCGGCGTTTTCTACAATGAGCAGTTCTTC.

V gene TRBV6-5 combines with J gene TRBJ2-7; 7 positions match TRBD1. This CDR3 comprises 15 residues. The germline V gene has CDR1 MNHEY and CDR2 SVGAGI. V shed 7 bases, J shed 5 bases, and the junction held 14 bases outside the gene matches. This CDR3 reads CASTLRRGQGNEQYF. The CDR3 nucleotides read TGTGCCAGCACCTTACGTAGGGGGCAGGGTAACGAGCAGTACTTC.